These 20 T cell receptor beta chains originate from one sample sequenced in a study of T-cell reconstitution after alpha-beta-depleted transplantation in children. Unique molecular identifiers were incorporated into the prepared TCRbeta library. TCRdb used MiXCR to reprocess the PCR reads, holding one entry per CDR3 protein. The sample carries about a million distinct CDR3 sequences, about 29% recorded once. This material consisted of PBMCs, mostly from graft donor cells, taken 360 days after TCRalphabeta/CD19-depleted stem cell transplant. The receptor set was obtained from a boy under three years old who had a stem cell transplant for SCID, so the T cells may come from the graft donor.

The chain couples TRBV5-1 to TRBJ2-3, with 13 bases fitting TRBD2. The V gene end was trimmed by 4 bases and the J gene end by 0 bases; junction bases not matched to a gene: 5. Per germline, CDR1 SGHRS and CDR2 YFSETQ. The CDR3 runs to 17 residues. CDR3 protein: CASSHGGLAGSTDTQYF. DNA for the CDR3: TGCGCCAGCAGCCACGGGGGACTAGCGGGGAGCACAGATACGCAGTATTTT.

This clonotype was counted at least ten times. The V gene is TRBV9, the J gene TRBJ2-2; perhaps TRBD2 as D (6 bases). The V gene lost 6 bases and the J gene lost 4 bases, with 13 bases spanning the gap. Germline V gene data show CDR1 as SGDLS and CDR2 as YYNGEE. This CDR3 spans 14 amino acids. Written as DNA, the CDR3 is TGTGCCAGCACCGTGGGCGGGGCCACCGGGGAGCTGTTTTTT. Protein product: CASTVGGATGELFF.

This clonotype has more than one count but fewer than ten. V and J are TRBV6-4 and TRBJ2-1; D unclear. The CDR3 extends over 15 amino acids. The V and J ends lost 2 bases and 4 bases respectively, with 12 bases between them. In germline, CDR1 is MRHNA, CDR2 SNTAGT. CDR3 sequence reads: CASSDGPVGYNEQFF. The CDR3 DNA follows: TGTGCCAGCAGTGACGGCCCCGTGGGGTACAATGAGCAGTTCTTC.

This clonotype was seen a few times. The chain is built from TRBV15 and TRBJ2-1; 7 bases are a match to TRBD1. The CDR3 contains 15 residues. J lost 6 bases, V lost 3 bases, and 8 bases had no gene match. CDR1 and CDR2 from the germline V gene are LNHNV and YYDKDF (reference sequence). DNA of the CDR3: TGTGCCACCAGCAGGAAAACGGACAGGCCCAATGAGCAGTTCTTC. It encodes CATSRKTDRPNEQFF. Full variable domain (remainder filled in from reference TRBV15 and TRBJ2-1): DAMVIQNPRYQVTQFGKPVTLSCSQTLNHNVMYWYQQKSSQAPKLLFHYYDKDFNNEADTPDNFQSRRPNTSFCFLDIRSPGLGDTAMYLCATSRKTDRPNEQFFGPGTRLTVL.

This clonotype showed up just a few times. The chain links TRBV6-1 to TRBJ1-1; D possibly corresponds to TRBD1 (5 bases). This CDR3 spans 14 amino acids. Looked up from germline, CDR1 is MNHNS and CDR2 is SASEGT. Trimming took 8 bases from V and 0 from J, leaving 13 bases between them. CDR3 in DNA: TGTGCCAGCGACACCGGGGCCATGAACACTGAAGCTTTCTTT. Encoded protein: CASDTGAMNTEAFF.

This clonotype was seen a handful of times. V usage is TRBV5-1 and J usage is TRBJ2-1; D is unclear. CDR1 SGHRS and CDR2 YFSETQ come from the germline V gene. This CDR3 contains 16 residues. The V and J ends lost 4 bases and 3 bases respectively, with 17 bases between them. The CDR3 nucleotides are TGCGCCAGCAGCCCCCTCAGGCCCAGCAACTACAATGAGCAGTTCTTC. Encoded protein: CASSPLRPSNYNEQFF.

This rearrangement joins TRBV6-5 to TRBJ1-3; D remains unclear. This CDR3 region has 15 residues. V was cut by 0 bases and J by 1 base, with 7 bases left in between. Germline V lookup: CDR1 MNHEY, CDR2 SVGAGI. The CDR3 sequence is CASSYSSGSGNTIYF. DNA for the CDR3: TGTGCCAGCAGTTACTCTTCGGGATCTGGAAACACCATATATTTT.

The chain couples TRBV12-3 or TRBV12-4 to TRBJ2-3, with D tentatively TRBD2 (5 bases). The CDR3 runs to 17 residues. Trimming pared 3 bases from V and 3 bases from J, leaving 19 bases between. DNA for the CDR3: TGTGCCAGCAGTTTTTCCCCCCCGGGGATCGGTACAGATACGCAGTATTTT. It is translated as CASSFSPPGIGTDTQYF.

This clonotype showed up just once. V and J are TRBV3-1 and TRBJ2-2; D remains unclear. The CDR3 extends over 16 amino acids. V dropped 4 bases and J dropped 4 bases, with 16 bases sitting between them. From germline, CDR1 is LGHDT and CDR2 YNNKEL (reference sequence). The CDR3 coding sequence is TGTGCCAGCAGCCCTGCCTACCGGGCCCGCACCGGGGAGCTGTTTTTT. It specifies CASSPAYRARTGELFF.

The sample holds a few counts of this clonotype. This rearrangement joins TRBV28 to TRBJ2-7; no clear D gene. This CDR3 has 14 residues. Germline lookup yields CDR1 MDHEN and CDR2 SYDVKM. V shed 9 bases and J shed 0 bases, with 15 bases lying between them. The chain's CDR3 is CASGERQDSYEQYF. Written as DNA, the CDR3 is TGTGCCAGTGGGGAACGGCAGGACTCCTACGAGCAGTACTTC.

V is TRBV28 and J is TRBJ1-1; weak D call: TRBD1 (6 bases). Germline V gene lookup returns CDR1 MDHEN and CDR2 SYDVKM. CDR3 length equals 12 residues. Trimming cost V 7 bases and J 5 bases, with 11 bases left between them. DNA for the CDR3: TGTGCCAGCATCTCCGGGACAACTGAAGCTTTCTTT. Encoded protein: CASISGTTEAFF.

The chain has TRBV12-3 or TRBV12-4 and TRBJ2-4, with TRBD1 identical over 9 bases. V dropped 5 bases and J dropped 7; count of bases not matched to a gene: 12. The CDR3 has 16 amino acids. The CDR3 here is CASSPQGGTGRNIQYF. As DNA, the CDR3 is TGTGCCAGCAGTCCTCAGGGAGGGACAGGGAGGAACATTCAGTACTTC.

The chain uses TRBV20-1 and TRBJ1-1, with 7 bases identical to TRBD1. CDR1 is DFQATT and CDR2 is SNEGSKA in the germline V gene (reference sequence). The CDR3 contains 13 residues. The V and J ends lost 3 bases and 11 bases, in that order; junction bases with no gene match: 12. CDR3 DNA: TGCAGTGCTAGTGGCGGAACAGGGGCGGAGGCTTTCTTT. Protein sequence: CSASGGTGAEAFF.

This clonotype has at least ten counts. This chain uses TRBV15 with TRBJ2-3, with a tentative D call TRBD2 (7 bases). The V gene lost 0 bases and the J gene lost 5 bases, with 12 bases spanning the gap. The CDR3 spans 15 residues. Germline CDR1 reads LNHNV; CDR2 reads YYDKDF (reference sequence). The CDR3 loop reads CATSRDRGGEDTQYF. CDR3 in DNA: TGTGCCACCAGCAGAGATAGGGGGGGGGAAGATACGCAGTATTTT. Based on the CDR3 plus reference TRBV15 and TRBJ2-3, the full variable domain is DAMVIQNPRYQVTQFGKPVTLSCSQTLNHNVMYWYQQKSSQAPKLLFHYYDKDFNNEADTPDNFQSRRPNTSFCFLDIRSPGLGDTAMYLCATSRDRGGEDTQYFGPGTRLTVL.

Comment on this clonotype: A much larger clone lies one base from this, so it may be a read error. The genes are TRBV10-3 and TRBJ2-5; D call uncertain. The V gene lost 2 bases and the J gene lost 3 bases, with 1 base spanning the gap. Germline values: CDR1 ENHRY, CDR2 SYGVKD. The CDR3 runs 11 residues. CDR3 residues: CAISEEETQYF. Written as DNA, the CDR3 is TGTGCCATCAGTGAGGAAGAGACCCAGTACTTC.

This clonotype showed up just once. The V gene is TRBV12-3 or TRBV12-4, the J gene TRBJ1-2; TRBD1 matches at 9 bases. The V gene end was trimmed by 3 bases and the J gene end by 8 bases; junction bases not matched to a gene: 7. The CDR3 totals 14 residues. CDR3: CASSLGNRGRGYTF. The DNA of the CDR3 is TGTGCCAGCAGTTTGGGAAACAGGGGGCGAGGCTACACCTTC.

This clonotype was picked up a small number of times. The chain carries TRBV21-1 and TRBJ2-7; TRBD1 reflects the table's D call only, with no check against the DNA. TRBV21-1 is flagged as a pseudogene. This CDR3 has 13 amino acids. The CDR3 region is CASSKDTGAEQYF. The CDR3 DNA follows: TGTGCCAGCAGCAAAGACACAGGGGCCGAGCAGTACTTC.

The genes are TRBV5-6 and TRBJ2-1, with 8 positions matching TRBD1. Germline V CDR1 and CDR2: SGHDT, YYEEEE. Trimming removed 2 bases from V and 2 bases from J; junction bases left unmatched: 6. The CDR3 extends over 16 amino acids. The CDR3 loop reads CASSFVAGGAYNEQFF. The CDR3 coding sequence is TGTGCCAGCAGCTTTGTTGCAGGGGGCGCCTACAATGAGCAGTTCTTC.

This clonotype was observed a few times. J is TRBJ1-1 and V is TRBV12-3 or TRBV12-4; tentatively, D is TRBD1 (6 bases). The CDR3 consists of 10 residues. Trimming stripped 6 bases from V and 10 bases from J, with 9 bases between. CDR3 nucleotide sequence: TGTGCCAGCAGAGGGGGTCGAGCTTTCTTT. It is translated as CASRGGRAFF.

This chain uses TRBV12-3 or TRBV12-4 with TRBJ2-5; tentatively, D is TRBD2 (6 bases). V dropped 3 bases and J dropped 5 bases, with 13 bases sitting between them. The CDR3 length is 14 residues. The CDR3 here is CASSFSAGIETQYF. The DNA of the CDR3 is TGTGCCAGCAGTTTCTCGGCGGGGATCGAGACCCAGTACTTC.